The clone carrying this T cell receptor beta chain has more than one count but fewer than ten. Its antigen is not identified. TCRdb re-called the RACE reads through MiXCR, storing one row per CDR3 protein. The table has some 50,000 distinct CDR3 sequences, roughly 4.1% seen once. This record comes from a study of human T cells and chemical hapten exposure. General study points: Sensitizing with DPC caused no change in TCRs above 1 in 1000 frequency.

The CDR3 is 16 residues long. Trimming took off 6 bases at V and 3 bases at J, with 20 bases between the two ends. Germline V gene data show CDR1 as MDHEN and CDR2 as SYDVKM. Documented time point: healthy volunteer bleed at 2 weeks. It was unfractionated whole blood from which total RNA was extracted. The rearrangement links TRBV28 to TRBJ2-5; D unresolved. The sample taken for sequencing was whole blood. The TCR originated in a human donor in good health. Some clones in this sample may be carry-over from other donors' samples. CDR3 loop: CASSRVKGIGEETQYF. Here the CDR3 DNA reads TGTGCCAGCAGCCGCGTGAAGGGTATTGGGGAAGAGACCCAGTACTTC.